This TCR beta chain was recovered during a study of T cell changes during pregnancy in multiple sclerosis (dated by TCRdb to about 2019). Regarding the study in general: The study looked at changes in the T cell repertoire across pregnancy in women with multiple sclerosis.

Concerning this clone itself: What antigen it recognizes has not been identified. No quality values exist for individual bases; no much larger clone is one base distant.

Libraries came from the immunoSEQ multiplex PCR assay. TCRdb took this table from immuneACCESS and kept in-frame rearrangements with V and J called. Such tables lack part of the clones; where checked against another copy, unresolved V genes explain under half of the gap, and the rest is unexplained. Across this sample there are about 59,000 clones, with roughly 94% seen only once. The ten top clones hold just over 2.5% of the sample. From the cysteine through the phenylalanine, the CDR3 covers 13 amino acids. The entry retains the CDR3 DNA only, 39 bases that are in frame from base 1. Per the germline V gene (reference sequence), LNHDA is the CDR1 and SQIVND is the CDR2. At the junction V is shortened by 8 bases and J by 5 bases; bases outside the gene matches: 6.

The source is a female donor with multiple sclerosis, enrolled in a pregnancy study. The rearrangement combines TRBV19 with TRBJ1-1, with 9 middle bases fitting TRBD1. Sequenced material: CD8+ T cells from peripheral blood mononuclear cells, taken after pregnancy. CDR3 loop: CASGDRAGTEAFF. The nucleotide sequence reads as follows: TGTGCCAGTGGGGACAGGGCGGGGACTGAAGCTTTCTTT.